This T cell receptor beta chain was profiled in a study of blood T cell repertoires in COVID-19. On the study more broadly: The study drew acute and convalescent COVID-19 samples from the United States, Italy and Spain. T cells, B-cell-depleted T cells, or PBMCs provided the cDNA or gDNA that served as material.

Per the authors' pipeline: Counts of nucleated cells, estimated from reference gene primer amplification, were obtained. Clones were sequenced by immunoSEQ multiplex PCR, and TCRdb holds only the in-frame ones, with some missing. V and J calls and clone size are given by that table; D and trimming were obtained from the DNA. The sample shows 300,000 to 350,000 clones, roughly 90% of them seen only once. The CDR3 is 13 amino acids. Deletions cut 4 bases from V and 5 bases from J, with 9 bases between. In germline, CDR1 is GTSNPN, CDR2 SVGIG (reference sequence). Seattle researchers signed up patients amid active infection and tracked them longitudinally.

V and J are TRBV30 and TRBJ1-6, with a tentative D call TRBD1 (5 bases). The sequence was obtained from a woman in her seventies with COVID-19, enrolled during active disease. The sequencing input was peripheral blood. The CDR3 region is CAWKAGNNSPLHF. DNA for the CDR3: TGTGCCTGGAAGGCAGGGAATAATTCACCCCTCCACTTT.